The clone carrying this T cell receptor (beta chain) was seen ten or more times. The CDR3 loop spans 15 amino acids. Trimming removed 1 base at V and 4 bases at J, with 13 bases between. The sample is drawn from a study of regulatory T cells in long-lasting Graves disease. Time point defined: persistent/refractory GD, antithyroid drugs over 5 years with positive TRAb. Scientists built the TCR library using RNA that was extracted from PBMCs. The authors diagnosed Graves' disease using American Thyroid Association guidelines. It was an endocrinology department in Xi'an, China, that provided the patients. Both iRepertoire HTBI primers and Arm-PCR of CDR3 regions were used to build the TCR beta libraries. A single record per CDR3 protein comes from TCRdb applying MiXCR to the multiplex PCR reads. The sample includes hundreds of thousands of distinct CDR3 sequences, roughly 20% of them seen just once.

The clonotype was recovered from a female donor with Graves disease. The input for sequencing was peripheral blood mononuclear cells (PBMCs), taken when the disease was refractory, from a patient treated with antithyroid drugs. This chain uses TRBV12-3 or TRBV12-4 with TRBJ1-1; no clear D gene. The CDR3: CASSLGAGKTTEAFF. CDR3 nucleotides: TGTGCCAGCAGTTTAGGGGCGGGGAAGACCACTGAAGCTTTCTTT.